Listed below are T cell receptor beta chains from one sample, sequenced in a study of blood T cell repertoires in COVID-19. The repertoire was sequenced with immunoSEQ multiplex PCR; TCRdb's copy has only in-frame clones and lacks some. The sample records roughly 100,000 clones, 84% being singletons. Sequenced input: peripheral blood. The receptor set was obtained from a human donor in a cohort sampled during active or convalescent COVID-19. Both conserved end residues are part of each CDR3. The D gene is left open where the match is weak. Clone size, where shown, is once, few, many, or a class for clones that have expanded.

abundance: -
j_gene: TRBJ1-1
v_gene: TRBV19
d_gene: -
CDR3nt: TGTGCCAGTAGTTTGCCGGGGTTGAACACTGAAGCTTTCTTT
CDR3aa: CASSLPGLNTEAFF

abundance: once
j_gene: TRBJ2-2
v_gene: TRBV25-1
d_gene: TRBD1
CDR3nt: TGTGCCAGCAGTGAATATGGCAGGGGGCAATACACCGGGGAGCTGTTTTTT
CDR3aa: CASSEYGRGQYTGELFF

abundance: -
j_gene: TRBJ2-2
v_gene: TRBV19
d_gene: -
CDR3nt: TGTGCCAGTAGTACTTCAGGGGTGGTCACCGGGGAGCTGTTTTTT
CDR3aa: CASSTSGVVTGELFF

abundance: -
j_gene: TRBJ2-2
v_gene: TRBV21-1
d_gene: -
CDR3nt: TGTGCCAGCAGCAGGGGTTTGGGAGGAGGCGCCGGGGAGCTGTTTTTT
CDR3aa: CASSRGLGGGAGELFF

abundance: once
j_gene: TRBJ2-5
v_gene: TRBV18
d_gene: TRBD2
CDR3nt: TGTGCCAGCTCACCCCTCACTAGCGGGGGGCAAGAGACCCAGTACTTC
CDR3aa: CASSPLTSGGQETQYF

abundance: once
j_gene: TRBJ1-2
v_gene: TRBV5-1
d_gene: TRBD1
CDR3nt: TGCGCCAGCAGCTTGCGGGACAGGGAAAGGGGCTACACCTTC
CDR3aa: CASSLRDRERGYTF

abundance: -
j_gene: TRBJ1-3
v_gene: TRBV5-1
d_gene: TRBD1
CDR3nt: TGCGCCAGCAGCTTGGATACAGGGGCTGGAAACACCATATATTTT
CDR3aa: CASSLDTGAGNTIYF

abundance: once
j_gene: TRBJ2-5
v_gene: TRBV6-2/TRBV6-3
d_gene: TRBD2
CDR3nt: TGTGCCAGCAGTTACGTCGGGCCAGCGGGGGCCGGGGGAGAGACCCAGTACTTC
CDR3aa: CASSYVGPAGAGGETQYF

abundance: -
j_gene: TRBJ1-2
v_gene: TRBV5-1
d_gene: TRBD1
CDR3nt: TGCGCCAGCAGCTGGGGGGACAGGGAGGACTATGGCTACACCTTC
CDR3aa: CASSWGDREDYGYTF

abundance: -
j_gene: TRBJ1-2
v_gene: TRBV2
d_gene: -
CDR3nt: TGTGCCAGCAGTGGCCGGGACATACTGAGTGGCTACACCTTC
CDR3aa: CASSGRDILSGYTF

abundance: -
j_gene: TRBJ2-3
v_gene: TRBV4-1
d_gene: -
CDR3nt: TGCGCCAGCAGCCAAGAATTGCGCGGGGCCGGCACAGATACGCAGTATTTT
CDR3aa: CASSQELRGAGTDTQYF

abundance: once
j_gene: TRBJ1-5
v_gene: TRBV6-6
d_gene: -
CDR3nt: TGTGCCAGCAGTCGCCGTCCCCCGGGGACGGCCCGGGGAGCCGCGGGGATGCCCCAGCATTTT
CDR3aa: CASSRRPPGTARGAAGMPQHF

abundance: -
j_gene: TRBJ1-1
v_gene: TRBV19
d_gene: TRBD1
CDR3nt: TGTGCCAGTAGGAGACAGGGGACGAACACTGAAGCTTTCTTT
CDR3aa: CASRRQGTNTEAFF

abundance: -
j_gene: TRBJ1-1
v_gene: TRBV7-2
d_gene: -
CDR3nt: TGTGCCAGCAGTTTTAGCGCAGGGGCCACTGAAGCTTTCTTT
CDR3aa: CASSFSAGATEAFF

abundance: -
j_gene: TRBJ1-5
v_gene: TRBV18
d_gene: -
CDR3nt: TGTGCCAGCTCACCGGAGAAGTTAGGGGGTCAGCCCCAGCATTTT
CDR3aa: CASSPEKLGGQPQHF

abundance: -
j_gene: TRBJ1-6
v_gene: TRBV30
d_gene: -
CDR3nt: TGTGCCTGGGAAACAGCTAATTCACCCCTCCACTTT
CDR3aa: CAWETANSPLHF

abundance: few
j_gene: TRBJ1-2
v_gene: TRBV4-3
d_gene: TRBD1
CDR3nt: TGCGCCAGCAGCCCCATCGGGGGACAGGGGTATGGCTACACCTTC
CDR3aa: CASSPIGGQGYGYTF

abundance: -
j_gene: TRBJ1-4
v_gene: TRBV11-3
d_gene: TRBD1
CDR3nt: TGTGCCAGCAGCTCCACGACAGGGAGAGGTGAAAAACTGTTTTTT
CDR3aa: CASSSTTGRGEKLFF

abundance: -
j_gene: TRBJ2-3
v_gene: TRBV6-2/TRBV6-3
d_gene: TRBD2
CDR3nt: TGTGCCAGCAGCCTCCTCGGGCGGGGGGGCACAGATACGCAGTATTTT
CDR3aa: CASSLLGRGGTDTQYF

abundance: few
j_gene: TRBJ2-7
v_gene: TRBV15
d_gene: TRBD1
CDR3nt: TGTGCCACCAGCAAGGGGACAGCCCGAGCCTACGAGCAGTACTTC
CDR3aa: CATSKGTARAYEQYF

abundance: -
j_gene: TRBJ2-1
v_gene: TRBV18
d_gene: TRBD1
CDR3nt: TGTGCCAGCTCATCACCGACAGGGCTGCCCTACAATGAGCAGTTCTTC
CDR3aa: CASSSPTGLPYNEQFF

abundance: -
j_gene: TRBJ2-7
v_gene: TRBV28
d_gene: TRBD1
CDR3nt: TGTGCCAGCAGTCCCTGGACAGGGGACCCCTACGAGCAGTACTTC
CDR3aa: CASSPWTGDPYEQYF

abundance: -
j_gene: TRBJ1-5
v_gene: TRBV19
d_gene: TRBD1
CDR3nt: TGTGCCAGTAGTCGGGACAGTTTTCTTGGGAGCAATCAGCCCCAGCATTTT
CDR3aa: CASSRDSFLGSNQPQHF

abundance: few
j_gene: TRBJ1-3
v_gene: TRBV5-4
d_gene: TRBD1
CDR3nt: TGTGCCAGCAGCAGGGACAGTGTGGGAAACACCATATATTTT
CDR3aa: CASSRDSVGNTIYF

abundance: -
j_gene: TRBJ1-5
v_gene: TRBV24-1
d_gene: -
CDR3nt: TGTGCCACCAGTGAGGGCCGGGGGATAGGGCAGCCCCAGCATTTT
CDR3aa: CATSEGRGIGQPQHF

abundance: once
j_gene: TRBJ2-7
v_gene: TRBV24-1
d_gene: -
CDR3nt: TGTGCCACCAGTGACTCCGACAGCAGCTACGAGCAGTACTTC
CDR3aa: CATSDSDSSYEQYF

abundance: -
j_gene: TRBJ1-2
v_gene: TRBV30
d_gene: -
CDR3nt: TGTGCCTGGAGTGTAAAGGGGCATGGCTACACCTTC
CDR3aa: CAWSVKGHGYTF

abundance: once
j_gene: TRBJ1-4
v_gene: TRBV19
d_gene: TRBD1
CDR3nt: TGTGCCAGTAGAATAACAGGGGCCACCAAACTGTTTTTT
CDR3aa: CASRITGATKLFF

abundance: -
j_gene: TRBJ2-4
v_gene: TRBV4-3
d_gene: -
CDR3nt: TGCGCCAGCAGCCCAACGGGGGACGCCAAAAACATTCAGTACTTC
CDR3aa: CASSPTGDAKNIQYF

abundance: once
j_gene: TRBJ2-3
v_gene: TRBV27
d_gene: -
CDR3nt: TGTGCCAGCAGGGCCCGGGGGTCCGGGGGGCCAGATACGCAGTATTTT
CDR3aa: CASRARGSGGPDTQYF

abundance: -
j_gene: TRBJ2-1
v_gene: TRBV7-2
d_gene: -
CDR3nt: TGTGCCAGCAGCTTAGTGGGAGCGAGTCAGTTCTTC
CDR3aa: CASSLVGASQFF

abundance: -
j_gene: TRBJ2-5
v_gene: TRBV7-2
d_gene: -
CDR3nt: TGTGCCAGCAGCTTAGGGGCAGGTCGAATTCAAGAGACCCAGTACTTC
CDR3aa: CASSLGAGRIQETQYF

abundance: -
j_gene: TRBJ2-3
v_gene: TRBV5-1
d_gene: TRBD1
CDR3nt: TGCGCCAGCAGCTTGGGGACAGGGGGAGATACGCAGTATTTT
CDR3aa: CASSLGTGGDTQYF

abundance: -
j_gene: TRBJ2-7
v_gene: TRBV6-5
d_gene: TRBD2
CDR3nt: TGTGCCAGCACAAGAGCGGGGGGCCCCTACTACGAGCAGTACTTC
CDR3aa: CASTRAGGPYYEQYF

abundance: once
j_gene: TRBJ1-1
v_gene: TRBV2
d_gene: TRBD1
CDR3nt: TGTGCCAGCAGCGGGACAGGGGCGGTCACTGAAGCTTTCTTT
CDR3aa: CASSGTGAVTEAFF

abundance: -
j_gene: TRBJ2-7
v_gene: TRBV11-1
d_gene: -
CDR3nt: TGTGCCAGCAGCTTACGGGGGTCCGAGCAGTACTTC
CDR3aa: CASSLRGSEQYF

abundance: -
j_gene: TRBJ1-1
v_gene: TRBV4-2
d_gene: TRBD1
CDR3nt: TGTGCCAGCAGCCGAGACAGGGAGGGCACTGAAGCTTTCTTT
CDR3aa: CASSRDREGTEAFF

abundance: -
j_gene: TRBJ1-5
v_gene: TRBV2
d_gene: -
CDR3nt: TGTGCCAGCAGTGAAGTTAAATCGGGGTTAAGCAATCAGCCCCAGCATTTT
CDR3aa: CASSEVKSGLSNQPQHF

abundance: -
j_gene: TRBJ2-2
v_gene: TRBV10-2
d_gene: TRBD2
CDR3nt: TGCGCCAGCAGATCTGGGGGGGCGAACACCGGGGAGCTGTTTTTT
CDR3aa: CASRSGGANTGELFF

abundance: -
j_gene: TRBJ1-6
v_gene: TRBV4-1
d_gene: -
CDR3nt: TGCGCCAGCAGCCAAGCGGGAGCGGCTCTTTGGGATTCACCCCTCCACTTT
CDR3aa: CASSQAGAALWDSPLHF

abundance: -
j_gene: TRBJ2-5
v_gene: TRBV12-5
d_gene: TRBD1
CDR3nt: TGTGCTAGTGGAGGGACAGAGAGGGAGACCCAGTACTTC
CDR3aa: CASGGTERETQYF

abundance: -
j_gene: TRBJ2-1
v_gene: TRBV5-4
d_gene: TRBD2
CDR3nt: TGTGCCAGCTCCCGTAATAGCGGGGTGTACAATGAGCAGTTCTTC
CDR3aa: CASSRNSGVYNEQFF

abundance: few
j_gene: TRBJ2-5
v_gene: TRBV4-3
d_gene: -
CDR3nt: TGCGCCAGCAGCCAAGATACGGGAAAAGAGACCCAGTACTTC
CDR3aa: CASSQDTGKETQYF

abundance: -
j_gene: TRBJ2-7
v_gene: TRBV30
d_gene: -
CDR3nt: TGTGCCTGGAGTCGAGCCTGGGGGGTCTACGAGCAGTACTTC
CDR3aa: CAWSRAWGVYEQYF

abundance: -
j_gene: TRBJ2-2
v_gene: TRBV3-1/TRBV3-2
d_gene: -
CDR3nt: TGTGCCAGCAGCCAAGGATTCGGGGGGAACACCGGGGAGCTGTTTTTT
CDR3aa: CASSQGFGGNTGELFF

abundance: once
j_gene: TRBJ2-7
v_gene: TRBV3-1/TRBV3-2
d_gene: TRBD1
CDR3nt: TGTGCCAGCAGCCAAGGGGACAGGGGACGGGAGCAGTACTTC
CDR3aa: CASSQGDRGREQYF

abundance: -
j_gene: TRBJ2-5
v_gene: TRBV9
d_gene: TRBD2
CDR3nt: TGTGCCAGCAGCGTAGGACCAACGGGACTAGCGGGGGGGGAGACCCAGTACTTC
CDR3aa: CASSVGPTGLAGGETQYF

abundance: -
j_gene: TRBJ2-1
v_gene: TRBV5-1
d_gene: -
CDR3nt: TGCGCCAGCAGCTTGCGAACTGGTGATGAGCAGTTCTTC
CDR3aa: CASSLRTGDEQFF

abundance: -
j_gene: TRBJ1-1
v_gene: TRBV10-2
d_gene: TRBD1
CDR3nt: TGCGCCAGCGGCCGGGACAGGGGAAGGTATACTGAAGCTTTCTTT
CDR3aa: CASGRDRGRYTEAFF

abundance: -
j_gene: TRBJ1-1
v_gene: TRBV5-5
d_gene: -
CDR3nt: TGTGCCAGCAGCTGGAGGAACACTGAAGCTTTCTTT
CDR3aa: CASSWRNTEAFF

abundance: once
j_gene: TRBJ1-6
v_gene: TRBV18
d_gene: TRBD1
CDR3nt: TGTGCCAGCTCACCAACCGGGACAGGGGGTTCACCCCTCCACTTT
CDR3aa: CASSPTGTGGSPLHF

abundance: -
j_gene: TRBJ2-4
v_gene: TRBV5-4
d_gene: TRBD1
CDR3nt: TGTGCCAGCAGCCGAGCTGGACAGGGAAACATTCAGTACTTC
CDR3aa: CASSRAGQGNIQYF